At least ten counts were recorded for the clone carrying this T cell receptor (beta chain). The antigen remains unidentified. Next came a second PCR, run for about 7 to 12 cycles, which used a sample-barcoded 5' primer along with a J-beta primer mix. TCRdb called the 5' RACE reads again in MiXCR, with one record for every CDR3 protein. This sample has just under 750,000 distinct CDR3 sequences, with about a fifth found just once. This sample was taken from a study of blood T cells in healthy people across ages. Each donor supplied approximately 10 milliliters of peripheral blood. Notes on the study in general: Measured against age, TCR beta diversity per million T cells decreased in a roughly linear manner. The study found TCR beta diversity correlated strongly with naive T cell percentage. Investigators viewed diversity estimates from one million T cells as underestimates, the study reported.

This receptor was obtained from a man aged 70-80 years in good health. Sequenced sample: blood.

The CDR3 reads CSARDHPRSNQPQHF. In nucleotides, the CDR3 is TGCAGTGCTAGAGATCATCCCCGTAGCAATCAGCCCCAGCATTTT. J is TRBJ1-5 and V is TRBV20-1; D unclear. The CDR3 contains 15 residues. Trimming took 0 bases from V and 0 from J, leaving 9 bases between them. CDR1 and CDR2 from the germline V gene are DFQATT and SNEGSKA (reference sequence).